Below are 7 T cell receptor beta chains sequenced from a single sample in a study of shared clonotypes between healthy human individuals. CD8 cells classed as naive were CD45RO-negative and positively selected for CCR7, excluding terminally differentiated effector memory CD45RA+ cells. The data were produced by immunoSEQ multiplex PCR, yet TCRdb's version contains in-frame clones alone and is incomplete. The profile shows around 2,000,000 clones, over 85% of them singletons. Sequencing used naive CD8+ T cells sorted from blood. The receptors originated from a man aged 18 to 30 in good health.

This clone showed up just once. The chain has TRBV6-1 and TRBJ1-2; D might be TRBD1 (6 bases). This CDR3 has 13 amino acids. Germline V lookup: CDR1 MNHNS, CDR2 SASEGT. The V and J ends lost 6 bases and 6 bases respectively, with 14 bases between them. Here the CDR3 reads CASRERGGHGYTF. As DNA, the CDR3 is TGTGCCAGCAGGGAGAGGGGGGGACATGGCTACACCTTC.

The J gene is TRBJ2-7, the V gene TRBV10-2; 10 positions agree with TRBD2. The ends lost 7 bases at V and 0 bases at J; junction bases unmatched: 12. CDR1 is WSHSY, CDR2 SAAADI, per germline. CDR3 size: 17 residues. The CDR3 coding sequence is TGCGCCAGCACTGGCGGGACTAGCGAGGGGCGCTCCTACGAGCAGTACTTC. The encoded protein is CASTGGTSEGRSYEQYF.

The chain links TRBV27 to TRBJ2-5; the match to TRBD1 covers 7 bases. From germline, CDR1 is MNHEY and CDR2 SMNVEV (reference sequence). This CDR3 comprises 15 residues. Losses at the gene ends were 5 bases for V and 2 bases for J; bases not matched to a gene: 8. The DNA of the CDR3 is TGTGCCAGCAGTCATCGACAGGGACAACAAGAGACCCAGTACTTC. The encoded protein is CASSHRQGQQETQYF.

The rearrangement links TRBV2 to TRBJ1-1; TRBD1 matches at 8 bases. The CDR3 has 15 residues. After removal of 3 bases from V and 4 bases from J, the junction contained 7 bases not matched to a gene. Germline CDR1 and CDR2: SNHLY and FYNNEI. The CDR3 DNA is TGTGCCAGCAGTGACCTGGACAGGGTTGGCACTGAAGCTTTCTTT. The encoded protein is CASSDLDRVGTEAFF.

The count of this clone is one. The CDR3 region is CASRTGGIYEQYF. Written as DNA, the CDR3 is TGTGCCAGCCGGACAGGGGGTATCTACGAGCAGTACTTC. The rearrangement uses TRBV2 and TRBJ2-7, with 10 bases fitting TRBD1. The germline V gene has CDR1 SNHLY and CDR2 FYNNEI. CDR3 size: 13 residues. The ends lost 8 bases at V and 3 bases at J; junction bases unmatched: 4.

On this clone: Other DNA sequences from this sample encode an identical CDR3 as well. V gene TRBV2 combines with J gene TRBJ2-2; no definite D call. Trimming removed 3 bases at V and 5 bases at J, with 4 bases between. The CDR3 has 12 amino acids. The germline V gene encodes CDR1 SNHLY and CDR2 FYNNEI. CDR3 nucleotide sequence: TGTGCCAGCAGTGAGGGGACCGGGGAGCTGTTTTTT. Amino acids: CASSEGTGELFF.

CDR3 sequence: CASSYSSGTEQYF. In DNA, the CDR3 is TGTGCCAGCAGTTACTCATCGGGGACCGAGCAGTACTTC. This rearrangement joins TRBV6-5 to TRBJ2-7; the D call may be TRBD1 or TRBD2 (5 bases each). This CDR3 has 13 residues. Germline lookup yields CDR1 MNHEY and CDR2 SVGAGI. The ends were cut back, 0 bases at V and 6 bases at J, with 9 bases in the middle.